This entry concerns a single T cell receptor beta chain. The data belong to a study of identical twins. Germline CDR1 is DFQATT and CDR2 is SNEGSKA (reference sequence). CDR3 length: 15 amino acids. Trimming took 6 bases from V and 0 from J, leaving 18 bases between them. A universal primer site was incorporated via template switching, and the cDNA contained unique molecular identifiers. TCRdb analysed the 5' RACE reads with MiXCR anew, one entry per CDR3 protein. The sample records hundreds of thousands of distinct CDR3 sequences, 10% to 15% being singletons. This same sample was also taken into another study, of yellow fever vaccine responses in identical twins.

This TCR was sampled from a woman aged 18 to 35 in good health. The sequencing input was PBMCs. V and J are TRBV20-1 and TRBJ2-7, with D perhaps assigned TRBD1 or TRBD2 (5 bases each). The CDR3 reads CSARKGSLLSYEQYF. As DNA, the CDR3 is TGCAGTGCCAGAAAGGGGAGCTTGCTCTCCTACGAGCAGTACTTC.